This paragraph reports one T cell receptor beta chain. J lost 5 bases, V lost 5 bases, and 9 bases had no gene match. The CDR3 runs to 16 residues. Germline V gene sequence: CDR1 LNHDA, CDR2 SQIVND (reference sequence). This sample was taken from a study of blood T cell repertoires in COVID-19. Study at large: Both acute and convalescent COVID-19 samples were obtained from the United States, Italy and Spain. Sample material is recorded as cDNA or gDNA derived from T cells, B-cell-depleted T cells, or PBMCs.

Original methodology: Estimation of nucleated cell counts was performed using reference gene primer amplification. Clones were sequenced by immunoSEQ multiplex PCR, and TCRdb holds only the in-frame ones, with some missing. V and J calls and clone size come straight from that table; D and trimming were deduced from the DNA. Altogether tens of thousands of clones are present, 80% to 90% being singletons, with the ten largest covering roughly 7.4%. The V and J genes are TRBV19 and TRBJ1-5; 10 positions match TRBD1. The sequencing input was peripheral blood. This TCR came from a man aged 50 or older with acute or convalescent COVID-19. CDR3 residues: CASSASDRGLHQPQHF. The CDR3 DNA follows: TGTGCCAGTAGTGCTTCAGACAGGGGGCTACATCAGCCCCAGCATTTT.